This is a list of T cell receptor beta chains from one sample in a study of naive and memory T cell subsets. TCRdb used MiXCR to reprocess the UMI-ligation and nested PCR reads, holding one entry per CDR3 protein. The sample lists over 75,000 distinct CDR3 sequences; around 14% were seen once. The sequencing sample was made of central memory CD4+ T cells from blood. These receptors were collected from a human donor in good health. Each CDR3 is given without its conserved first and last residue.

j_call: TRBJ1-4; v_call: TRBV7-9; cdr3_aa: ASSGLHWQALNEKLF
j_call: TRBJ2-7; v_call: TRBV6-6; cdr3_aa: ASRSSGRADEQY
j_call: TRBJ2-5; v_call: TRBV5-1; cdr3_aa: ASSSRGLSGETQY
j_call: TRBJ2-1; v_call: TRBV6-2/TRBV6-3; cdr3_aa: ASSSPSSGQRTYNEQF
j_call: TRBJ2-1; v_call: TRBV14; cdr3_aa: ASSQGRVVGDEQF
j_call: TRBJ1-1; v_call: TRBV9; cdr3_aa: ASSVGVGGLKNTEAF
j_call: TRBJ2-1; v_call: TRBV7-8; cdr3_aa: ASSPGGTSAQFYYNEQF
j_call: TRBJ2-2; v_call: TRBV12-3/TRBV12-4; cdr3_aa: ASRAGVGTGELF
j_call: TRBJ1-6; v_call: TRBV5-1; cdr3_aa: ASSLAENNSPLH
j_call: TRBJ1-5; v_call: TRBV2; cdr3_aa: ASSGSNQPQH
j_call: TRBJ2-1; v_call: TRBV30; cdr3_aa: AWGHDGYNEQF
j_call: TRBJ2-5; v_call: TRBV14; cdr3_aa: ASSQGVAGSETQY
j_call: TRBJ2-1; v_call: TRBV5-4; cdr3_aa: ASSLEGSIAGPYNEQF
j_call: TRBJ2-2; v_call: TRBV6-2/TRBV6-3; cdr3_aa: ASFGNTGELF
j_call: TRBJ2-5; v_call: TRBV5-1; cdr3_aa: ASSYGTTKETQY
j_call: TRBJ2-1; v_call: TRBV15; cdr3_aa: ATSFRHGYNEQF
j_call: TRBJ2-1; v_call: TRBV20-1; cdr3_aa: SASPSGRDSYNEQF
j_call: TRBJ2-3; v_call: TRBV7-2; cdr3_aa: ASSLDTPGLGAQY
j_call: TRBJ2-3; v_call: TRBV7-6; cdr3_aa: ASSFLREGQDTQY
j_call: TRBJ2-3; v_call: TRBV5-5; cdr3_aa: ASSLAVAGPTDTQY
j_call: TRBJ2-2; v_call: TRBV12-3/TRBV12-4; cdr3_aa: ASSFSGFGGNGELF
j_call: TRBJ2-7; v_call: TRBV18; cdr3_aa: ASSAGTTFYEQY
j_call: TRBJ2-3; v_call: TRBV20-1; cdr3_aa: SARDTVRASTDTQY
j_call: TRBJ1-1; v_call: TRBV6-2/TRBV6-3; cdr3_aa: ASSPGGFPTAF
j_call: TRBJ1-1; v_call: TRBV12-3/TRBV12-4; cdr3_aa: ASTGQGAGAF
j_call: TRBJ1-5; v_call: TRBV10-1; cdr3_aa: ASSEGLKPQH
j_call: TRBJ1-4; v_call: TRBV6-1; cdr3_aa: ASSDDRPSREKLF
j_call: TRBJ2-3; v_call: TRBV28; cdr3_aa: ASSVGLAGENTQY
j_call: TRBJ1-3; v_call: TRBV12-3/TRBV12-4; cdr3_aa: ASTLGRRLSGNTIY